Listed below are T cell receptor beta chains from one sample, sequenced in a study of T cells in Graves' hyperthyroidism and ophthalmopathy. TCRdb re-analysed the multiplex PCR reads in MiXCR, keeping a single row per CDR3 protein. The data contain over 250,000 distinct CDR3 sequences, roughly 20% of them singletons. Sequencing input: blood. The origin of the receptors is a man aged 25 to 40 with Graves' ophthalmopathy. Both conserved end residues are part of each CDR3. D genes are given only for firm matches.

V	D	length	J	CDR3
TRBV29-1	TRBD1	13	TRBJ1-1	CSVGTGGATEAFF
TRBV28	TRBD1	14	TRBJ1-4	CATLQGATNEKLFF
TRBV27	TRBD1	15	TRBJ1-2	CASNPRVGGNYGYTF
TRBV20-1	-	12	TRBJ1-1	CSARDPATEAFF
TRBV29-1	-	12	TRBJ1-2	CSVGRGGYGYTF
TRBV3-1	TRBD1	15	TRBJ1-2	CASSQANRGRRGYTF
TRBV12-3/TRBV12-4	TRBD2	16	TRBJ2-7	CASSLRRLAEGHEQYF
TRBV28	-	11	TRBJ2-7	CASSSPYEQYF
TRBV19	-	15	TRBJ1-1	CASSTRGQANTEAFF
TRBV7-9	-	14	TRBJ1-2	CASSPSPQGYGYTF
TRBV28	-	12	TRBJ2-5	CATGRGVETQYF
TRBV4-1	TRBD2	20	TRBJ2-1	CASSLAASGRNPWSYNEQFF
TRBV30	-	13	TRBJ1-3	CAHFDSSGNTIYF
TRBV11-2	TRBD1	14	TRBJ2-4	CASSPFRDRNIQYF
TRBV30	-	14	TRBJ1-1	CAWSTIQGNTEAFF
TRBV6-5	-	15	-	CASSYGDHSYNEQYF
TRBV25-1	TRBD1	15	TRBJ1-6	CASSRAGGMNSPLHF
TRBV5-1	-	14	TRBJ1-1	CASRSGTVNTEAFF
TRBV29-1	TRBD1	13	TRBJ1-2	CSVDTGTAYGYTF
TRBV6-2/TRBV6-3	-	20	TRBJ2-2	CVSSYASRGAHRLNTGELFF
TRBV6-1	-	13	TRBJ2-7	CASTRTFGYEQYF
TRBV30	TRBD1	14	TRBJ1-1	CAWSVSGQGFETFF
TRBV27	TRBD2	17	TRBJ2-1	CASSLWGQTSGRNEQFF
TRBV10-3	TRBD1	15	TRBJ1-1	CAISSWGQMNTEAFF
TRBV5-1	-	13	TRBJ2-7	CASSLDYPYEQYF
TRBV27	-	13	TRBJ2-7	CASRLLGAYEQYF
TRBV4-1	-	13	TRBJ2-7	CASSSRESREQYF
TRBV24-1	TRBD1	13	TRBJ1-1	CATSKTGYTEAFF
TRBV20-1	TRBD1	12	TRBJ2-3	CSAQDRSDTQYF
TRBV27	TRBD1	14	TRBJ1-2	CASSPQGNYYGYTF
TRBV10-3	-	14	TRBJ2-3	CAISETGYTDTQYF
TRBV5-1	-	14	TRBJ2-6	CASSPPSGANVLTF
TRBV5-6	TRBD1	14	TRBJ1-2	CASSLADRVRGYTF
TRBV11-3	-	14	TRBJ2-5	CASSLVGGEETQYF
TRBV27	-	15	TRBJ2-5	CASSLLPGGQETQYF
TRBV12-3/TRBV12-4	-	16	TRBJ2-7	CASSPPSGSSRREQYF
TRBV9	-	17	TRBJ2-6	CASSPSKGRAGANVLTF
TRBV7-9	-	15	TRBJ1-1	CASSARGRANTEAFF
TRBV7-3	-	14	TRBJ2-2	CASSLDWNTGELFF
TRBV11-3	-	15	TRBJ1-6	CASSPQSSYNSPLHF
TRBV7-9	-	11	TRBJ1-1	CACKRDTEAFF
TRBV11-2	TRBD2	17	TRBJ2-3	CASSRTLAGRSSDTQYF
TRBV29-1	TRBD1	14	TRBJ2-1	CSVDAGQGYNEQFF
TRBV28	-	15	TRBJ2-5	CASSPTGETQETQYF
TRBV6-1	TRBD1	14	TRBJ2-3	CASTLGQGTDTQYF
TRBV20-1	TRBD1	13	TRBJ1-2	CSALGQAGRSYTF
TRBV28	-	14	TRBJ1-3	CASSPRHLGNTIYF
TRBV28	TRBD1	20	TRBJ1-2	CASSLGDRGHDRRVGYGYTF
TRBV5-8	TRBD1	15	TRBJ1-5	CASSLDGTGNQPQHF
TRBV2	-	14	TRBJ2-7	CASKGDQSSYEQYF
TRBV28	TRBD1	16	TRBJ1-1	CASIRDRGLGGTEAFF
TRBV2	-	14	TRBJ1-6	CASKAGFYNSPLHF